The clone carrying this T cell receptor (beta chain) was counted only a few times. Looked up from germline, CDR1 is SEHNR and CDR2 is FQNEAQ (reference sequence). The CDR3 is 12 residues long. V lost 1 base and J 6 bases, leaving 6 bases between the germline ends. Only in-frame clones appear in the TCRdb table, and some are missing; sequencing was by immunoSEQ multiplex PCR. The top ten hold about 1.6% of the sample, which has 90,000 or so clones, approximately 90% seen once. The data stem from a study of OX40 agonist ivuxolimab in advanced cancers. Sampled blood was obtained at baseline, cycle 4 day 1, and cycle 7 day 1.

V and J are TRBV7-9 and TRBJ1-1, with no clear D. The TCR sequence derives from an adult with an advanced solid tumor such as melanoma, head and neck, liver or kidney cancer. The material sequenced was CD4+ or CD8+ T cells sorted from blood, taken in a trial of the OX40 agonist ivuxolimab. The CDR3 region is CASSLGTAEAFF. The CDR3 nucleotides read TGTGCCAGCAGCTTAGGGACGGCTGAAGCTTTCTTT.